The rows below give T cell receptor beta chains drawn from one sample of a study of T cells in Graves' hyperthyroidism and ophthalmopathy. TCRdb processed the multiplex PCR reads anew with MiXCR; each CDR3 protein has one entry. The sample has a few hundred thousand distinct CDR3 sequences; around 25% are singletons. Sequencing used blood. The receptors here all came from a man between 45 and 60 years old with Graves' hyperthyroidism. Each CDR3 is given with its conserved first and last residue. Each record gives: D gene, clone size, V gene, J gene, CDR3 DNA, CDR3 protein. D genes are given only for firm matches. Only some rows state a clone size, as once, few, many or a class for expanded clones.

TRBD2	few	TRBV28	TRBJ2-7	TGTGCCAGCAGGATCTTTAGCGGGGGCTCCTACGAGCAGTACTTC	CASRIFSGGSYEQYF
.	few	TRBV4-2	TRBJ2-7	TGTGCCAGCAGCCAAGAGCAGGGTCCCCCCTACGAGCAGTACTTC	CASSQEQGPPYEQYF
.	.	TRBV6-5	TRBJ1-4	TGTGCCAGCAGTTACAGGGGCTTGGAAAAACTGTTTTTT	CASSYRGLEKLFF
TRBD2	.	TRBV20-1	TRBJ2-7	TGCAGTGCTAGAGTCGGAAGCGGGGGCTACGAGCAGTACTTC	CSARVGSGGYEQYF
.	few	TRBV4-1	TRBJ2-7	TGCGCCAGCAGCCAAGATGACACCAGCTACGAGCAGTACTTC	CASSQDDTSYEQYF
.	many	TRBV3-1	TRBJ2-1	TGTGCCAGCAGCCAAGATGGGTTGTATCGAAATGAGCAGTTCTTC	CASSQDGLYRNEQFF
.	.	TRBV9	TRBJ2-5	TGTGCCAGCAGCTCGGGACACCTCCAAGAGACCCAGTACTTC	CASSSGHLQETQYF
.	few	TRBV20-1	TRBJ2-5	TGCAGTGCCCAAGACCCAGTCAGCGATACCCAGTACTTC	CSAQDPVSDTQYF
TRBD2	few	TRBV15	TRBJ2-3	TGTGCCACCAGCAGTCCCGGGACTAGCGGGAGGTGGGGCCACACAGATACGCAGTATTTT	CATSSPGTSGRWGHTDTQYF
TRBD2	.	TRBV3-1	TRBJ2-3	TGTGCCAGCAGCTCAAAGGGACTAGCGGGAACAGATACGCAGTATTTT	CASSSKGLAGTDTQYF
TRBD1	many	TRBV11-2	TRBJ1-1	TGTGCCAGCCAGCAGGACAGGGGGCTTAGAGCTTTCTTT	CASQQDRGLRAFF
TRBD2	.	TRBV7-9	TRBJ2-1	TGTGCCAGCAGCCCGGGACTAGCGTTTCAGTTCTTC	CASSPGLAFQFF
.	few	TRBV11-3	TRBJ2-7	TGTGCCAGCAGCTTAGAGCTCCGGGGCGACTACGAGCAGTACTTC	CASSLELRGDYEQYF
TRBD1	.	TRBV10-2	TRBJ1-5	TGCGCCAGCAGAGCCGGGACAGGGCCCCAGCCCCAGCATTTT	CASRAGTGPQPQHF
TRBD1	.	TRBV7-2	TRBJ2-7	TGTGCCAGCAGCTCCTGGGACAGGAAGATCTACGAGCAGTACTTC	CASSSWDRKIYEQYF
.	few	TRBV20-1	TRBJ2-5	TGCAGTGCTAAGTGGAGGGTCGGGGAGACCCAGTACTTC	CSAKWRVGETQYF
.	.	TRBV6-1	TRBJ2-7	TGTGCCAGCAGCCCTGCTGCCTACGGGCAGTACTTC	CASSPAAYGQYF
TRBD1	.	TRBV5-1	TRBJ1-4	TGCGCCAGCAGCTTGAGTGGGACAGGAAATGAAAAACTGTTTTTT	CASSLSGTGNEKLFF
TRBD1	many	TRBV28	TRBJ1-5	TGTGCCAGCAGTTTAAACTACAGGGGGGCTAATCAGCCCCAGCATTTT	CASSLNYRGANQPQHF
TRBD1	.	TRBV19	TRBJ2-2	TGTGCCAGTAGTATGTCGGACAGGGTCACCGGGGAGCTGTTTTTT	CASSMSDRVTGELFF
TRBD1	.	TRBV20-1	TRBJ2-7	TGCAGTGCCTCAAAACAGGGGTCCCTCTACGAGCAGTACTTC	CSASKQGSLYEQYF
TRBD1	.	TRBV11-2	TRBJ2-3	TGTGCCAGCAGCTTAGAGCTCGGCAGGGGGAAGAAAGATACGCAGTATTTT	CASSLELGRGKKDTQYF
.	many	TRBV28	TRBJ2-7	TGTGCCAGCAGTTTAACCCCCGGACTACCCGGTGAGCAGTACTTC	CASSLTPGLPGEQYF
.	few	TRBV20-1	TRBJ2-7	TGCAGTGCTACCCTCATTTACGAGCAGTACTTC	CSATLIYEQYF
TRBD2	.	TRBV29-1	TRBJ2-3	TGCAGCGTTGGGCAGCGGGGCGCAGATACGCAGTATTTT	CSVGQRGADTQYF
.	few	TRBV2	TRBJ1-1	TGTGCCAGCAGTACGCCTGGGACTGAAGCTTTCTTT	CASSTPGTEAFF
.	.	TRBV20-1	TRBJ2-7	TGCAGTGCTAGAGATGCGAAGGTGGGCTCCTACGAGCAGTACTTC	CSARDAKVGSYEQYF
TRBD1	few	TRBV7-9	TRBJ2-3	TGTGCCAGCAGCGCGGAGACAGGGGTTAGAGATACGCAGTATTTT	CASSAETGVRDTQYF
.	once	TRBV10-3	TRBJ2-7	TGTGCCATGGCGGCCAGGGACCTCTACGAGCGGTACTTC	CAMAARDLYERYF
.	few	TRBV5-1	TRBJ2-1	TGCGCCAGCAGCTTGGAGTCTTATGAGCAGTTCTTC	CASSLESYEQFF
.	.	TRBV25-1	TRBJ2-3	TGTGCCAGCACACGGGACGGCACAGATACGCAGTATTTT	CASTRDGTDTQYF
.	many	TRBV5-5	TRBJ1-3	TGTGCCAGCAGCTTGGAGGTGACAGGAGGAAACACCATATATTTT	CASSLEVTGGNTIYF
TRBD1	few	TRBV24-1	TRBJ1-2	TGTGCCACCAGTGATTTGCGACAGGGGGTGTATGGCTACACCTTC	CATSDLRQGVYGYTF
.	few	TRBV10-3	TRBJ1-5	TGTGCCATCAGTCAAGCAGATCAGCCCCAGCATTTT	CAISQADQPQHF
TRBD1	few	TRBV6-1	TRBJ1-2	TGTGCCAGCAGTCTGGGACAGAGGACGGGCTACACCTTC	CASSLGQRTGYTF
.	.	TRBV5-1	TRBJ2-2	TGCGCCAGCAGCTTGGAGAGGGACATCAACACCGGGGAGCTGTTTTTT	CASSLERDINTGELFF
TRBD1	.	TRBV28	TRBJ1-3	TGTGCCAGCAGTCTTGGACAGGGCAGGAGTGGAAACACCATATATTTT	CASSLGQGRSGNTIYF
.	.	TRBV30	TRBJ2-7	TGTGCCTGGGGAGCCTACGAGCAGTACTTC	CAWGAYEQYF
.	.	TRBV29-1	TRBJ2-1	TGCAGCGTTGAGCCACAGAGGGCATTCAATGAGCAGTTCTTC	CSVEPQRAFNEQFF
.	few	TRBV20-1	TRBJ1-6	TGCAGTGCTAGAGAAGGGGAAGGGAATTCACCCCTCCACTTT	CSAREGEGNSPLHF
.	few	TRBV20-1	TRBJ1-1	TGCAGTGCTCCCCCGACTGGGAGAGGGAACGCTGAAGCTTTCTTT	CSAPPTGRGNAEAFF
.	few	TRBV11-3	TRBJ2-1	TGTGCCAGCAGCCAGCCCGGACACGCGTCCAATGAGCAGTTCTTC	CASSQPGHASNEQFF
.	.	TRBV19	TRBJ1-1	TGTGCCAGTAGTATAAAGGAGTCATGGAACACTGAAGCTTTCTTT	CASSIKESWNTEAFF
.	few	TRBV7-9	TRBJ1-1	TGTGCCAGCAGCCGCGGGACGTGGAACACTGAAGCTTTCTTT	CASSRGTWNTEAFF
.	.	TRBV13	TRBJ1-1	TGTGCCAGCAGCTGGGGGACAACGTACACTGAAGCTTTCTTT	CASSWGTTYTEAFF
.	few	TRBV24-1	TRBJ2-3	TGTGCCACCAGTGATTTTGTACAGGGAACAGATACGCAGTATTTT	CATSDFVQGTDTQYF
.	.	TRBV11-3	TRBJ1-2	TGTGCCAGCAATGGGGGAGGGCAAAACCCCGGTAGCTATGGCTACACCTTC	CASNGGGQNPGSYGYTF
TRBD1	once	TRBV6-1	TRBJ2-7	TGTGCCAGCACAGAATGGGACAGGGGGTACGAGCAGTACTTC	CASTEWDRGYEQYF
.	.	TRBV9	TRBJ2-2	TGTGCCAGCAGCGCGCCGACAGGAAACACCGGGGAGCTGTTTTTT	CASSAPTGNTGELFF
.	.	TRBV12-3/TRBV12-4	TRBJ2-1	TGTGCCAGCAGTCAAACGGACAGTTACAATGAGCAGTTCTTC	CASSQTDSYNEQFF
TRBD2	.	TRBV27	TRBJ2-7	TGTGCCAGCAGGTGGGGCGGGAGCATTTACGAGCAGTACTTC	CASRWGGSIYEQYF